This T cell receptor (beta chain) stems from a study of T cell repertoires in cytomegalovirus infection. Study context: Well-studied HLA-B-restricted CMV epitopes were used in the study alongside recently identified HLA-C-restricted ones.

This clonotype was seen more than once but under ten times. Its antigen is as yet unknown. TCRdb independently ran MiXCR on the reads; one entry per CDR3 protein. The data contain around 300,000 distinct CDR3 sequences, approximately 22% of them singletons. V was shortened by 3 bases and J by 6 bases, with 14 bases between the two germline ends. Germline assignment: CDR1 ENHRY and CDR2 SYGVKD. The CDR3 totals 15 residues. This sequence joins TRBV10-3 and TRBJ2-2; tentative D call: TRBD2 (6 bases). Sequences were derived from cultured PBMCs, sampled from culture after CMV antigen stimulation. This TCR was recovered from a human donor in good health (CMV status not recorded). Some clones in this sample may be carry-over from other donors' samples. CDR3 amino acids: CAISDGQGGSGELFF. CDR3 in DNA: TGTGCCATCAGTGATGGGCAGGGAGGATCCGGGGAGCTGTTTTTT.